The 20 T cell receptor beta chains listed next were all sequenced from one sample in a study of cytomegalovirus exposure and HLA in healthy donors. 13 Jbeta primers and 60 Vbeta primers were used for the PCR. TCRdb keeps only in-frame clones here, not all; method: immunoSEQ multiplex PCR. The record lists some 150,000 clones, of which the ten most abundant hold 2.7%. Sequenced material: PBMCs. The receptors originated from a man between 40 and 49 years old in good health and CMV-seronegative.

CDR3 nucleotide sequence: TGTGCCAGCAGCTTAGTTATGGGCAGGGGCTCCCAGAAGGGACGCGAGCAGTACTTC. Translation gives CASSLVMGRGSQKGREQYF. The chain couples TRBV7-8 to TRBJ2-5, with D maybe TRBD1 (6 bases). The DNA end is more similar to TRBJ2-7, so the J call may be wrong. The CDR3 runs 19 residues. CDR1 SGHVS and CDR2 FQNEAQ come from the germline V gene.

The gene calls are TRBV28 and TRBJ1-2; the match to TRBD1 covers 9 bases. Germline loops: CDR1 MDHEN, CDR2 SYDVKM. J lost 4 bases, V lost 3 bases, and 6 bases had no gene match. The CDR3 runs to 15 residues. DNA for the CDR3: TGTGCCAGCAGTTTGACAGGGGGGCGGCTCTATGGCTACACCTTC. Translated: CASSLTGGRLYGYTF.

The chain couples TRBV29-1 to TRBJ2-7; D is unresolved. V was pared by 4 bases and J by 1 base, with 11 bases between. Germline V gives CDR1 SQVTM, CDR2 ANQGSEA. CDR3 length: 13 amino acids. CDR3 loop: CSVAPTVSYEQYF. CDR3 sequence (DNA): TGCAGCGTTGCCCCTACAGTATCCTACGAGCAGTACTTC.

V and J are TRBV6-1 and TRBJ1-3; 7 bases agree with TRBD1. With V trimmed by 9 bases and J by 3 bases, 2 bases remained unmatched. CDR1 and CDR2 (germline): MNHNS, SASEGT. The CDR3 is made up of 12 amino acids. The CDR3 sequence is CARSGGGNTIYF. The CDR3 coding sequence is TGTGCCAGATCAGGGGGTGGAAACACCATATATTTT.

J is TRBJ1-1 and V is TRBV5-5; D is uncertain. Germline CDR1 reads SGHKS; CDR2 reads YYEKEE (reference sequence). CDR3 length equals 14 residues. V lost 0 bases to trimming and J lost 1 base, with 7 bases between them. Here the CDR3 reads CASSLVTKNTEAFF. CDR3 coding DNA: TGTGCCAGCAGCTTGGTAACAAAGAACACTGAAGCTTTCTTT.

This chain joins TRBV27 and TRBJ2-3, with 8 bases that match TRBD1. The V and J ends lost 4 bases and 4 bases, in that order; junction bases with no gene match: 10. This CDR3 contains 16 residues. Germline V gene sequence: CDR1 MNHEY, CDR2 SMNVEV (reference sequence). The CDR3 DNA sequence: TGTGCCAGCAGTTCCACGGGGACAGGTTTGCCAGATACGCAGTATTTT. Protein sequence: CASSSTGTGLPDTQYF.

The CDR3 nucleotides are TGTGCCAGCAGCTACCGGACAGGGGCTAATGAAAAACTGTTTTTT. Encoded protein: CASSYRTGANEKLFF. The rearrangement uses TRBV7-2 and TRBJ1-4, with TRBD1 identical over 9 bases. The V gene end was trimmed by 4 bases and the J gene end by 3 bases; junction bases not matched to a gene: 3. CDR3 size: 15 residues. The germline V gene encodes CDR1 SGHTA and CDR2 FQGNSA.

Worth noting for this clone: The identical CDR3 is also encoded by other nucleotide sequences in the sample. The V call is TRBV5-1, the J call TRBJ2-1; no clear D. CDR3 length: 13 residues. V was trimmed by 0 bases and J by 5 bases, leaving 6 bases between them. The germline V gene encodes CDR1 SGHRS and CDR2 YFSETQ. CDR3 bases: TGCGCCAGCAGCTTGGTGCCGGACAATGAGCAGTTCTTC. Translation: CASSLVPDNEQFF.

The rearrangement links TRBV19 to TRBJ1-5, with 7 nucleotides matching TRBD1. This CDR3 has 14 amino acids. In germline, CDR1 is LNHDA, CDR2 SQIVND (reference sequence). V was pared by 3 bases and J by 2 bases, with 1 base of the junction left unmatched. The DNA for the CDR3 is TGTGCCAGTAGTATCGGGACAGGCAATCAGCCCCAGCATTTT. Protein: CASSIGTGNQPQHF.

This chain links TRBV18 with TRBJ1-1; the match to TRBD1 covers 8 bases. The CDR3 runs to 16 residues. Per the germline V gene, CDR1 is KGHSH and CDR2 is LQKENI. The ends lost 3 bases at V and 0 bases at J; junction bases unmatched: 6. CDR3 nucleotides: TGTGCCAGCTCACCCCAGGGGGCAGGAATGAACACTGAAGCTTTCTTT. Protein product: CASSPQGAGMNTEAFF.

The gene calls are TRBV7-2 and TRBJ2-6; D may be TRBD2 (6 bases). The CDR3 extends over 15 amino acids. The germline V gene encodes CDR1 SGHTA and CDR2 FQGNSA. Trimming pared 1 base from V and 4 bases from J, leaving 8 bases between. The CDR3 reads CASSLGGLGANVLTF. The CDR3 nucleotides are TGTGCCAGCAGCTTAGGGGGACTCGGGGCCAACGTCCTGACTTTC.

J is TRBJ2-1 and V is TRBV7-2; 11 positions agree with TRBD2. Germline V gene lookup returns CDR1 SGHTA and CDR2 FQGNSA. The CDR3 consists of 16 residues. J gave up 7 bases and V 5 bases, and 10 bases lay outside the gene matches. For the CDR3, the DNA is TGTGCCAGCAGCCGACTTAGCGGGGGGGCTGGGAATGAGCAGTTCTTC. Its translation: CASSRLSGGAGNEQFF.

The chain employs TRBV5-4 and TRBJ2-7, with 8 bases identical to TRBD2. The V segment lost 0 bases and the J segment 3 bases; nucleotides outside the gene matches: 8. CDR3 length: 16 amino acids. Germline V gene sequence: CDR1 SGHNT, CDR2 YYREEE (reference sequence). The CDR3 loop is CASSLDSAAGGYEQYF. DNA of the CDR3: TGTGCCAGCAGCTTGGATTCCGCGGCGGGGGGCTACGAGCAGTACTTC.

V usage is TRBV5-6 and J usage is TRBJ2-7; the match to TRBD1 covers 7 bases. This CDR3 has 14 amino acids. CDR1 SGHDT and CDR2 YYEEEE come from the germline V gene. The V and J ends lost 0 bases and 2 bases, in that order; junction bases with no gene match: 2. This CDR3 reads CASSLAGTAYEQYF. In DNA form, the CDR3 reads TGTGCCAGCAGCTTGGCTGGGACAGCCTACGAGCAGTACTTC.

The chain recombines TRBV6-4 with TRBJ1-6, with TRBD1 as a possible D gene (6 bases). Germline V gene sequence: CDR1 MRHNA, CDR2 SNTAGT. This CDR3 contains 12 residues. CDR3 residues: CVKQGHNSPLHF. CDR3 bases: TGTGTCAAACAGGGTCATAATTCACCCCTCCACTTT.

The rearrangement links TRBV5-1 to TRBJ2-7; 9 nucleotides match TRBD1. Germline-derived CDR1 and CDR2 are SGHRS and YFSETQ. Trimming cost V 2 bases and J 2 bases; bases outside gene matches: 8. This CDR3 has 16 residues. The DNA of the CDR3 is TGCGCCAGCAGCTTACTCCTACAGGGGGCCGCCTACGAGCAGTACTTC. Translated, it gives CASSLLLQGAAYEQYF.

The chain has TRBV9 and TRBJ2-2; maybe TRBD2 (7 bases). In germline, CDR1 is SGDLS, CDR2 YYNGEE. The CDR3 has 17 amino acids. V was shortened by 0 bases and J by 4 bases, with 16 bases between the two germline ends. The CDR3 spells CASSVGGGLFRTGELFF. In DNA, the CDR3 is TGTGCCAGCAGCGTAGGAGGGGGACTATTCCGCACCGGGGAGCTGTTTTTT.

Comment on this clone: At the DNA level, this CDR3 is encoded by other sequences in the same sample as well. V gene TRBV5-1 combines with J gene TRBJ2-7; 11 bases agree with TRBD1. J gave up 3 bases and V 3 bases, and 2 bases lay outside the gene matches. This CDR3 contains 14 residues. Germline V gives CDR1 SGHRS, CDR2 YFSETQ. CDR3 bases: TGCGCCAGCAGCTCGGGACAGGGGGGCTACGAGCAGTACTTC. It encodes CASSSGQGGYEQYF.

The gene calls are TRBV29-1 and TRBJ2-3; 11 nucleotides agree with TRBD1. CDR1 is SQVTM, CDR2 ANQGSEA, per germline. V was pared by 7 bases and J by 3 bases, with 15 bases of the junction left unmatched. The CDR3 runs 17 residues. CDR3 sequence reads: CSGHVTGQGGRTDTQYF. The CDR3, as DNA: TGCAGCGGCCACGTTACGGGACAGGGGGGTCGGACAGATACGCAGTATTTT.

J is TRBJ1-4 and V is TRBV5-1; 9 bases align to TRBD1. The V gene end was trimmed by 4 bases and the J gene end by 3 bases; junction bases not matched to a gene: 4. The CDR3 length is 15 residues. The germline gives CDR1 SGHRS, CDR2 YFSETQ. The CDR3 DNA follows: TGCGCCAGCAGCGGGGGACAGGGCTCTAATGAAAAACTGTTTTTT. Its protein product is CASSGGQGSNEKLFF.